This T cell receptor (beta chain) was captured in a study of HIV-infected patients and healthy controls. Trimming shortened V by 4 bases and J by 0 bases, and 12 bases separated the two germline ends. This CDR3 is built from 15 residues. The V gene's germline CDR1 is MGHDK and CDR2 SYGVNS. TCRdb itself ran the 5' RACE reads through MiXCR, one entry per CDR3 protein. The sample yields some 20,000 distinct CDR3 sequences, around 20% seen once. The receptor was derived from a human donor in good health. Sequences were obtained from CD8+ T cells from blood. J is TRBJ1-1 and V is TRBV25-1; unclear D gene. CDR3 in amino acids: CASSGGSIMNTEAFF. The CDR3 bases are TGTGCCAGCAGTGGCGGATCAATAATGAACACTGAAGCTTTCTTT.